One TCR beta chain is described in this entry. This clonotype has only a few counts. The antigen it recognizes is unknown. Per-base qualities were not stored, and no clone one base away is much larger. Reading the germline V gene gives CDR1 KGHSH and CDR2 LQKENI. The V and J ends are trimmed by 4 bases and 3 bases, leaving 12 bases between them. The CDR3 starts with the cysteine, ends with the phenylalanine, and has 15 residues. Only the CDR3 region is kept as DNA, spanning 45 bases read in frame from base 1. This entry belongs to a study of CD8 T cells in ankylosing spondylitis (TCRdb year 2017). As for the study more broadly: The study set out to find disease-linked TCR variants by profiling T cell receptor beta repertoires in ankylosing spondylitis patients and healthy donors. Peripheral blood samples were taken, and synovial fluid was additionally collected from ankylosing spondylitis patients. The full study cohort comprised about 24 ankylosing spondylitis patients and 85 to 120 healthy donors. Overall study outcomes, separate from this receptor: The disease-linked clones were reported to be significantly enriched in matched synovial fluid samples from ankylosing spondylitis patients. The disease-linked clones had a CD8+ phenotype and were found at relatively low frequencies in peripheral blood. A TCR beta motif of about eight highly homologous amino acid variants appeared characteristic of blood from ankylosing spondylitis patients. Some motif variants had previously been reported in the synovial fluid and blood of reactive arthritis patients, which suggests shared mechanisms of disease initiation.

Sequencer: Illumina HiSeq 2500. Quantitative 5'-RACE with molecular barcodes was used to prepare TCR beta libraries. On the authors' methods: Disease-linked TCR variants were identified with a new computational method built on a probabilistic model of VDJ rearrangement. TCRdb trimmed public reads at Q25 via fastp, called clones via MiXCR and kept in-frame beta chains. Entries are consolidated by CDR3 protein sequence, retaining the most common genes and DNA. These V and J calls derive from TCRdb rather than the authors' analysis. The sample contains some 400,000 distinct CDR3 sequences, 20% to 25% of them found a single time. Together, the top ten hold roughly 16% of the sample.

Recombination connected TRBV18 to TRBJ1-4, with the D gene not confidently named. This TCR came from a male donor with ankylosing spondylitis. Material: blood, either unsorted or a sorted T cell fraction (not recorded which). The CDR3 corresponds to CASSRSHAANEKLFF. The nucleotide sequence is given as TGTGCCAGCTCACGAAGCCACGCGGCTAATGAAAAACTGTTTTTT. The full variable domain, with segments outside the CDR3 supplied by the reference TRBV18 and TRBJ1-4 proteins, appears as NAGVMQNPRHLVRRRGQEARLRCSPMKGHSHVYWYRQLPEEGLKFMVYLQKENIIDESGMPKERFSAEFPKEGPSILRIQQVVRGDSAAYFCASSRSHAANEKLFFGSGTQLSVL.